This T cell receptor (beta chain) was sequenced for a study of blood T cells in healthy people across ages. Broader study findings: In these data, TCR beta diversity tracked strongly with naive T cell percentage.

V dropped 3 bases and J dropped 0; count of bases not matched to a gene: 10. Per germline, CDR1 MNHEY and CDR2 SMNVEV (reference sequence). The CDR3 is 18 residues long. This clonotype was picked up many times. Antigen unknown. The sample, approximately 10 milliliters of peripheral blood, was drawn from each donor. A second PCR, run for about 7 to 11 cycles, used a sample-barcoded 5' primer plus a J-beta primer mix. Carrying 12 random nucleotides, a template-switch adaptor labeled each individual cDNA molecule. MiXCR, run by TCRdb on the 5' RACE reads, gives a single entry per CDR3 protein. The sample includes just under 900,000 distinct CDR3 sequences, around 30% of them seen just once.

The sequenced material came from blood. The TCR was taken from a woman older than 75 in good health. The chain combines TRBV27 with TRBJ2-5, with 10 bases that match TRBD1. The CDR3 DNA reads as TGTGCCAGCAGTTTCAGGGGCGACAGGGGGCGCTACCAAGAGACCCAGTACTTC. The encoded protein is CASSFRGDRGRYQETQYF.